This entry is about one T cell receptor (beta chain). This clonotype came up a few times. Its binding antigen is unknown. No base quality information exists; no much larger clone differs at one position. These data come from a study of response to subunit inactivated influenza vaccine (dated by TCRdb to 2017 to 2018). For context, the study as a whole: Deep quantitative profiling of the T cell receptor repertoire was used in the study to follow responses to a trivalent subunit inactivated influenza vaccine. Broader findings and caveats from the paper: The authors suggested that each seasonal influenza vaccination may recruit only a limited number of new T cells.

Preparation of the library involved RT-PCR. The sample was run on an Illumina HiSeq 2500. TCRdb ran its own pipeline on the public reads, namely fastp trimming at Q25 and MiXCR clone calling, and kept in-frame beta chains. Each record represents a unique CDR3 protein, reported with the most common genes and DNA among its rows. This sample lists 650,000 to 850,000 distinct CDR3 sequences; approximately 14% were detected once. The leading ten clones occupy approximately 6.5% of the sample. The source was PBMCs from blood, collected around 14 days before vaccination. The TCR was taken from a man aged 50-59 years who received an inactivated influenza vaccine. Donor details come from another sample of the same person, matched by shared clones.

In nucleotides, the sequence is TGTGCCAGCAGTTTATGGAGAATCAACAATGAGCAGTTCTTC. The encoded protein is CASSLWRINNEQFF. The sequence is built from TRBV12-3 or TRBV12-4 and TRBJ2-1, with the D segment identity uncertain. V loses 2 bases, J loses 5 bases, and the germline ends lie 10 bases apart. The CDR3 covers 14 residues, taking in both the cysteine and the phenylalanine. Only CDR3 DNA is held: 42 bases, read in frame from base 1.